Listed here are 24 T cell receptor beta chains from one sample, sequenced in a study of human thymus T cells. From resections taken during corrective heart surgery, the thymus tissue was obtained. Clones were read by immunoSEQ multiplex PCR, and TCRdb kept only the in-frame ones, dropping some. The sample lists under 150,000 clones, over 85% seen once, with around 0.022% in the top ten. What was sequenced was thymus tissue. Receptors were obtained from a boy in the first two years of life with a congenital heart defect but otherwise immunologically healthy.

This chain uses TRBV6-1 with TRBJ2-5; TRBD2 agrees at 7 bases. The germline gives CDR1 MNHNS, CDR2 SASEGT. The CDR3 length is 18 residues. With 0 bases clipped from V and 4 bases from J, the junction kept 14 bases outside the gene matches. DNA of the CDR3: TGTGCCAGCAGTGAAGCGGAGGGCCAGCGGGGCTTTAGAGAGACCCAGTACTTC. Its protein product is CASSEAEGQRGFRETQYF.

The chain is built from TRBV4-1 and TRBJ2-5; 10 nucleotides align to TRBD1. Unmatched junction bases numbered 4, after V lost 1 base and J lost 2 bases. The germline CDR1 and CDR2 sequences are MGHRA and YSYEKL. The CDR3 extends over 16 amino acids. CDR3 protein: CASSQGPDRGQETQYF. CDR3 bases: TGCGCCAGCAGCCAAGGGCCGGACAGGGGGCAAGAGACCCAGTACTTC.

J is TRBJ2-1 and V is TRBV7-9; D gene ambiguous. The ends were cut back, 6 bases at V and 0 bases at J, with 12 bases in the middle. The CDR3 contains 15 residues. Germline V gene data show CDR1 as SEHNR and CDR2 as FQNEAQ (reference sequence). The CDR3 coding sequence is TGTGCCAGCAGGTCATCAGCACGCTCCTACAATGAGCAGTTCTTC. Encoded protein: CASRSSARSYNEQFF.

The CDR3 bases are TGTGCCAGCAGTTACTCGCGGCCTACCAATGAAAAACTGTTTTTT. As protein: CASSYSRPTNEKLFF. The genes are TRBV6-6 and TRBJ1-4, with no clear D. Germline V lookup: CDR1 MNHNY, CDR2 SVGAGI (reference sequence). This CDR3 contains 15 residues. V lost 0 bases and J 5 bases, leaving 10 bases between the germline ends.

The chain has TRBV15 and TRBJ2-7; 8 bases align to TRBD2. With 1 base clipped from V and 7 bases from J, the junction kept 9 bases outside the gene matches. CDR1 and CDR2 (germline): LNHNV, YYDKDF (reference sequence). The CDR3 is 15 residues long. CDR3 bases: TGTGCCACCAGCAGAGGTCTGCGGGGGGCCGGGGAGCAGTACTTC. Protein sequence: CATSRGLRGAGEQYF.

This chain connects TRBV15 to TRBJ1-4; D possibly corresponds to TRBD1 (5 bases). The length of the CDR3 is 20 residues. Trimming took off 2 bases at V and 8 bases at J, with 30 bases between the two ends. Germline V CDR1 and CDR2: LNHNV, YYDKDF (reference sequence). The CDR3 coding sequence is TGTGCCACCAGCAGACCCCTGGTCGAGGAGAAGGGCTCCGGGGGAGAAAAACTGTTTTTT. Protein product: CATSRPLVEEKGSGGEKLFF.

J is TRBJ1-4 and V is TRBV23-1; unclear D gene. TRBV23-1 is an ORF, with its function uncertain. The V end was cut by 3 bases, the J end by 10 bases, with 9 bases between. The CDR3 spans 12 residues. CDR3: CASSHRLVKLFF. CDR3 in DNA: TGCGCCAGCAGTCACCGACTAGTAAAACTGTTTTTT.

This chain uses TRBV4-1 with TRBJ2-3, with 7 bases identical to TRBD2. Germline CDR1 is MGHRA and CDR2 is YSYEKL. This CDR3 has 17 amino acids. The V and J ends lost 0 bases and 2 bases, in that order; junction bases with no gene match: 8. For the CDR3, the DNA is TGCGCCAGCAGCCAAGATCGGGGGACTACAGACACAGATACGCAGTATTTT. Protein product: CASSQDRGTTDTDTQYF.

The chain recombines TRBV6-1 with TRBJ1-2; perhaps TRBD1 as D (6 bases). Trimming left V 2 bases short and J 4 bases short, with 8 bases between. Germline values: CDR1 MNHNS, CDR2 SASEGT. CDR3 size: 13 residues. CDR3 DNA sequence: TGTGCCAGCAGTGAACCAGGGGTCTATGGCTACACCTTC. This encodes CASSEPGVYGYTF.

This sequence joins TRBV4-1 and TRBJ2-5; the D call may be TRBD1 or TRBD2 (6 bases each). The germline V and J ends were trimmed by 4 bases and 3 bases, with 15 bases remaining between them. Germline V lookup: CDR1 MGHRA, CDR2 YSYEKL. The CDR3 is 15 residues long. The CDR3 protein is CASSPFEGEEETQYF. In DNA form, the CDR3 reads TGCGCCAGCAGCCCGTTCGAGGGGGAGGAAGAGACCCAGTACTTC.

CDR3 sequence reads: CASNWRGGDAFGANVLTF. In DNA, the CDR3 is TGTGCCAGCAACTGGAGGGGGGGAGACGCCTTTGGGGCCAACGTCCTGACTTTC. V is TRBV28 and J is TRBJ2-6, with D perhaps matching TRBD2 (7 bases). V lost 7 bases and J lost 3, with 22 bases in between. Per the germline V gene, CDR1 is MDHEN and CDR2 is SYDVKM. CDR3 length equals 18 residues.

V usage is TRBV9 and J usage is TRBJ2-3; 8 nucleotides agree with TRBD1. Germline CDR1 reads SGDLS; CDR2 reads YYNGEE. With 0 bases clipped from V and 1 base from J, the junction kept 7 bases outside the gene matches. This CDR3 is built from 17 residues. CDR3 nucleotides: TGTGCCAGCAGCGTAGTGCCCGCGGGACAGGGCACAGATACGCAGTATTTT. Amino acids: CASSVVPAGQGTDTQYF.

This sequence joins TRBV19 and TRBJ1-1; a weak D match, TRBD1 (5 bases). Trimming cost V 6 bases and J 1 base, with 12 bases left between them. Germline V gene lookup returns CDR1 LNHDA and CDR2 SQIVND (reference sequence). This CDR3 is built from 14 residues. CDR3: CASSGGVSNTEAFF. The CDR3 coding sequence is TGTGCCAGTAGCGGAGGGGTCTCGAACACTGAAGCTTTCTTT.

The CDR3 nucleotides read TGTGCCAGCAGCCAAGTGGGACCCAGTGTGGGGGAAGGCTACACCTTC. It codes for CASSQVGPSVGEGYTF. The chain employs TRBV14 and TRBJ1-2, with D perhaps matching TRBD1 (5 bases). Trimming left V 1 base short and J 8 bases short, with 20 bases between. Germline V gene lookup returns CDR1 SGHDN and CDR2 FVKESK. The CDR3 covers 16 residues. The full variable domain, with the rest looked up from reference TRBV14 and TRBJ1-2, is EAGVTQFPSHSVIEKGQTVTLRCDPISGHDNLYWYRRVMGKEIKFLLHFVKESKQDESGMPNNRFLAERTGGTYSTLKVQPAELEDSGVYFCASSQVGPSVGEGYTFGSGTRLTVV.

The chain uses TRBV19 and TRBJ1-1; D unclear. CDR1 and CDR2 from the germline V gene are LNHDA and SQIVND (reference sequence). The CDR3 has 15 amino acids. V lost 1 base, J lost 3 bases, and 12 bases lay in between. The DNA of the CDR3 is TGTGCCAGTAGTATAGGAGGAGGCAACCACACTGAAGCTTTCTTT. It translates to CASSIGGGNHTEAFF.

The chain uses TRBV4-3 and TRBJ1-1; no firm D call. CDR1 and CDR2 (germline): LGHNA, YSLEER. The CDR3 extends over 12 amino acids. Trimming removed 0 bases at V and 9 bases at J, with 8 bases between. Here the CDR3 DNA reads TGCGCCAGCAGCCAAGAAGGGCAAAAAGCTTTCTTT. Protein product: CASSQEGQKAFF.

The V call is TRBV27, the J call TRBJ1-5, with TRBD1 as a possible D gene (6 bases). Trimming cost V 6 bases and J 3 bases, with 15 bases left between them. This CDR3 region has 15 residues. Per the germline V gene, CDR1 is MNHEY and CDR2 is SMNVEV (reference sequence). CDR3 sequence (DNA): TGTGCCAGCAGATCGGGCGCGGGGGCCAATCAGCCCCAGCATTTT. This gives the protein CASRSGAGANQPQHF.

This rearrangement joins TRBV6-6 to TRBJ2-3; possibly TRBD1 for D (6 bases). V lost 2 bases and J 4 bases, leaving 13 bases between the germline ends. Per germline, CDR1 MNHNY and CDR2 SVGAGI (reference sequence). The CDR3 consists of 15 residues. CDR3 in amino acids: CASSYQGTFPDTQYF. In DNA form, the CDR3 reads TGTGCCAGCAGTTACCAGGGGACATTCCCAGATACGCAGTATTTT.

The CDR3, as DNA: TGTGCCAGCAGTCCATTAACAGGGACCAACACTGAAGCTTTCTTT. Its translation: CASSPLTGTNTEAFF. V and J are TRBV28 and TRBJ1-1, with D maybe TRBD1 (6 bases). Germline V gene lookup returns CDR1 MDHEN and CDR2 SYDVKM. The germline V and J ends were trimmed by 5 bases and 2 bases, with 15 bases remaining between them. The CDR3 contains 15 residues.

V gene TRBV5-3 combines with J gene TRBJ2-3; a weak D match, TRBD2 (6 bases). TRBV5-3 is filed as an ORF, its function uncertain. Trimming shortened V by 2 bases and J by 3 bases, and 16 bases separated the two germline ends. The CDR3 has 16 amino acids. The CDR3 bases are TGTGCCAGAAGCTTACCTGCGGGGTCCCCAACAGATACGCAGTATTTT. Its protein is CARSLPAGSPTDTQYF.

CDR3 residues: CASSPRLLEGTYEQYF. In DNA, the CDR3 is TGCGCCAGCAGCCCAAGATTACTCGAGGGAACCTACGAGCAGTACTTC. J is TRBJ2-7 and V is TRBV4-3; tentatively, D is TRBD2 (5 bases). The length of the CDR3 is 16 residues. V was trimmed by 4 bases and J by 2 bases, leaving 18 bases between them. Germline V gene data show CDR1 as LGHNA and CDR2 as YSLEER.

This chain links TRBV16 with TRBJ2-7; no clear D. The CDR3 is made up of 14 amino acids. Trimming shortened V by 0 bases and J by 4 bases, and 10 bases separated the two germline ends. CDR1 and CDR2 from the germline V gene are KGHSY and FQNENV. This chain's CDR3 is CASSQSEPSYEQYF. The CDR3 bases are TGTGCCAGCAGCCAATCGGAGCCTTCTTACGAGCAGTACTTC.

This clone was picked up one time. This chain connects TRBV28 to TRBJ1-5; 8 bases fit TRBD1. The V gene end was trimmed by 2 bases and the J gene end by 0 bases; junction bases not matched to a gene: 3. CDR1 is MDHEN and CDR2 is SYDVKM in the germline V gene. This CDR3 has 16 residues. As DNA, the CDR3 is TGTGCCAGCAGTTTAGACAGGGGACATAGCAATCAGCCCCAGCATTTT. The encoded protein is CASSLDRGHSNQPQHF.

The chain combines TRBV19 with TRBJ2-7; weak D call: TRBD1 (6 bases). Germline CDR1 LNHDA, CDR2 SQIVND (reference sequence). The CDR3 is 15 residues long. The germline V and J ends were trimmed by 6 bases and 2 bases, with 17 bases remaining between them. In nucleotides, the CDR3 is TGTGCCAGTAGCGACCGGGACATTGTTCCCTACGAGCAGTACTTC. The encoded protein is CASSDRDIVPYEQYF.